The 20 T cell receptor beta chains presented below share a single source sample, sequenced in a study of graft-versus-host responses after intestinal transplantation. TCRdb's table, derived via immunoSEQ multiplex PCR, lists solely in-frame clones and lacks some. The sample holds some 25,000 clones, 85% to 95% seen once. This specimen was PBMCs, taken 18 days after transplant. The receptors shown here come from a human patient who received an intestinal transplant, so some T cells may come from the graft donor.

This chain uses TRBV7-9 with TRBJ2-5, with unresolved D. The V and J ends lost 0 bases and 2 bases respectively, with 10 bases between them. CDR3 length: 15 amino acids. CDR1 is SEHNR, CDR2 FQNEAQ, per germline (reference sequence). CDR3 protein: CASSLALVGQETQYF. DNA of the CDR3: TGTGCCAGCAGCTTAGCGTTGGTTGGGCAAGAGACCCAGTACTTC.

This clone was counted a single time. The V gene is TRBV5-4, the J gene TRBJ1-1; D gene unclear. Per germline, CDR1 SGHNT and CDR2 YYREEE (reference sequence). V was shortened by 8 bases and J by 7 bases, with 12 bases between the two germline ends. This CDR3 is built from 11 residues. In nucleotides, the CDR3 is TGTGCCAGTAGTAAGACGAATGAAGCTTTCTTT. Its translation: CASSKTNEAFF.

The genes are TRBV19 and TRBJ2-7, with TRBD2 identical over 14 bases. The CDR3 is 18 residues long. With 6 bases clipped from V and 6 bases from J, the junction kept 16 bases outside the gene matches. Germline lookup yields CDR1 LNHDA and CDR2 SQIVND (reference sequence). The CDR3 loop reads CASSRGLAGGYKPLEQYF. The CDR3 DNA reads as TGTGCCAGTAGCCGAGGACTAGCGGGGGGATATAAGCCCCTCGAGCAGTACTTC. The full variable domain, its missing parts supplied by reference TRBV19 and TRBJ2-7, is DGGITQSPKYLFRKEGQNVTLSCEQNLNHDAMYWYRQDPGQGLRLIYYSQIVNDFQKGDIAEGYSVSREKKESFPLTVTSAQKNPTAFYLCASSRGLAGGYKPLEQYFGPGTRLTVT.

This chain connects TRBV10-2 to TRBJ2-1, with D possibly TRBD1 on 5 matching bases. The CDR3 is made up of 15 amino acids. Germline V lookup: CDR1 WSHSY, CDR2 SAAADI. Trimming shortened V by 5 bases and J by 8 bases, and 19 bases separated the two germline ends. CDR3 bases: TGCGCCAGCAGTAATAAGGACAATTTGTTGGATGAGCAGTTCTTC. Amino acid sequence: CASSNKDNLLDEQFF.

This clone was counted a few times. This rearrangement joins TRBV27 to TRBJ2-1; possibly TRBD2 for D (5 bases). Trimming left V 3 bases short and J 4 bases short, with 7 bases between. CDR1 is MNHEY and CDR2 is SMNVEV in the germline V gene (reference sequence). CDR3 length: 13 residues. The CDR3 is CASSFGLYNEQFF. The DNA of the CDR3 is TGTGCCAGCAGTTTCGGACTTTACAATGAGCAGTTCTTC.

A remark on this clone: One end of the junction does not line up with germline, which may come from a read error. The chain carries TRBV4-1 and TRBJ2-7; D is tentatively TRBD1 or TRBD2 (5 bases each). CDR3 length equals 15 residues. CDR1 and CDR2 from the germline V gene are MGHRA and YSYEKL. Written as DNA, the CDR3 is TGTGCCAGCAGCCAACCCGGGACCAGGATCTGCGAGCAGTACTTC. It codes for CASSQPGTRICEQYF.

This chain links TRBV19 with TRBJ2-7; 9 bases agree with TRBD1. Germline V gene sequence: CDR1 LNHDA, CDR2 SQIVND (reference sequence). CDR3 length: 12 residues. J lost 3 bases, V lost 9 bases, and 3 bases had no gene match. CDR3 protein: CASSTGGYEQYF. CDR3 nucleotides: TGTGCCAGCTCGACAGGGGGCTACGAGCAGTACTTC.

CDR3 DNA sequence: TGTGCTAGTGCGCAGGGGGACAATCAGCCCCAGCATTTT. Its protein product is CASAQGDNQPQHF. The chain is built from TRBV12-5 and TRBJ1-5; the match to TRBD1 covers 7 bases. The CDR3 is 13 amino acids. The germline CDR1 and CDR2 sequences are LGHNT and FRNRAP. Trimming took 7 bases from V and 3 from J; bases not matched to a gene: 3.

The rearrangement links TRBV9 to TRBJ1-1, with 12 bases identical to TRBD1. V lost 3 bases to trimming and J lost 0 bases; unmatched junction nucleotides: 3. This CDR3 is 16 amino acids long. The germline gives CDR1 SGDLS, CDR2 YYNGEE. The CDR3, as DNA: TGTGCCAGCAGCGCCGGGACAGGGGGCATGAACACTGAAGCTTTCTTT. Translated, it gives CASSAGTGGMNTEAFF.

The rearrangement joins TRBV4-1 to TRBJ2-3; 10 bases line up with TRBD2. The J segment lost 5 bases and the V segment lost 3 bases, leaving 14 bases of the junction unmatched. CDR3 length equals 18 residues. The germline gives CDR1 MGHRA, CDR2 YSYEKL. The CDR3 nucleotides are TGCGCCAGCAGCCACCCTAGCGGGGGACCCTCGGGGGGAGATACGCAGTATTTT. It codes for CASSHPSGGPSGGDTQYF.

The chain carries TRBV5-1 and TRBJ2-3, with 7 bases that match TRBD1. The CDR3 spans 15 residues. Looked up from germline, CDR1 is SGHRS and CDR2 is YFSETQ. Losses at the gene ends were 1 base for V and 5 bases for J; bases not matched to a gene: 7. The CDR3 coding sequence is TGCGCCAGCAGCTTGAGGGGACAGCCTGAAGATACGCAGTATTTT. Translated: CASSLRGQPEDTQYF.

This chain uses TRBV4-1 with TRBJ1-5, with D possibly being TRBD1 (5 bases). The CDR3 is made up of 17 amino acids. The germline CDR1 and CDR2 sequences are MGHRA and YSYEKL. V was pared by 4 bases and J by 3 bases, with 19 bases between. CDR3 residues: CASSRLATGAHNQPQHF. CDR3 coding DNA: TGCGCCAGCAGCCGCCTCGCCACCGGGGCACACAATCAGCCCCAGCATTTT.

The rearrangement uses TRBV20-1 and TRBJ2-3; D ambiguous. Germline CDR1 is DFQATT and CDR2 is SNEGSKA (reference sequence). The CDR3 length is 11 residues. V was shortened by 3 bases and J by 8 bases, with 9 bases between the two germline ends. CDR3 DNA: TGCAGTGCTAGGGGTGAGGTTACGCAGTATTTT. Its protein product is CSARGEVTQYF.

The CDR3 reads CAWSVRGPGGYTF. The CDR3 coding sequence is TGTGCCTGGAGTGTAAGGGGGCCCGGTGGCTACACCTTC. V is TRBV30 and J is TRBJ1-2; 7 bases agree with TRBD1. The V segment lost 0 bases and the J segment 7 bases; nucleotides outside the gene matches: 5. Germline loops: CDR1 GTSNPN, CDR2 SVGIG (reference sequence). This CDR3 has 13 residues.

The chain has TRBV4-1 and TRBJ1-5; possible D gene TRBD1, 6 bases. Trimming cost V 2 bases and J 4 bases, with 15 bases left between them. The germline gives CDR1 MGHRA, CDR2 YSYEKL. CDR3 size: 16 residues. In nucleotides, the CDR3 is TGCGCCAGCAGCCAATCTAATCGGCAGGGGAATCAGCCCCAGCATTTT. Translated: CASSQSNRQGNQPQHF.

The chain links TRBV11-3 to TRBJ2-2; TRBD1 might be the D (5 bases). Trimming pared 5 bases from V and 7 bases from J, leaving 14 bases between. Germline CDR1 and CDR2: SGHNT and YENEEA. This CDR3 is built from 14 residues. The CDR3 DNA is TGTGCCAGCAGCCGGATGACAGAAAACGGGGAGCTGTTTTTT. It translates to CASSRMTENGELFF.

This chain connects TRBV5-1 to TRBJ2-3; possible D gene TRBD2, 6 bases. The CDR3 runs to 14 residues. Trimming left V 0 bases short and J 3 bases short, with 8 bases between. Germline CDR1 and CDR2: SGHRS and YFSETQ. In DNA, the CDR3 is TGCGCCAGCAGCTTGGGACTAGTAACAGATACGCAGTATTTT. It yields the protein CASSLGLVTDTQYF.

The rearrangement uses TRBV6-6 and TRBJ1-3; maybe TRBD1 (5 bases). The germline gives CDR1 MNHNY, CDR2 SVGAGI (reference sequence). V shed 3 bases and J shed 0 bases, with 6 bases lying between them. This CDR3 is built from 14 residues. The CDR3 reads CASSYDSSGNTIYF. CDR3 nucleotides: TGTGCCAGCAGTTATGACAGCTCTGGAAACACCATATATTTT.

V usage is TRBV2 and J usage is TRBJ2-7; the match to TRBD2 covers 9 bases. V was clipped by 5 bases and J by 1 base; unmatched bases: 6. The CDR3 sequence is 15 residues long. Germline lookup yields CDR1 SNHLY and CDR2 FYNNEI. CDR3 in amino acids: CASSLTSGSSYEQYF. As DNA, the CDR3 is TGTGCCAGCAGTTTGACTAGCGGCAGTTCCTACGAGCAGTACTTC.

The chain couples TRBV18 to TRBJ2-7, with D uncertain. Germline CDR1 KGHSH, CDR2 LQKENI. V dropped 4 bases and J dropped 6 bases, with 13 bases sitting between them. This CDR3 contains 13 residues. The DNA for the CDR3 is TGTGCCAGCTCACTGCAGGTCGGAGCCGAGCAGTACTTC. Translation gives CASSLQVGAEQYF.